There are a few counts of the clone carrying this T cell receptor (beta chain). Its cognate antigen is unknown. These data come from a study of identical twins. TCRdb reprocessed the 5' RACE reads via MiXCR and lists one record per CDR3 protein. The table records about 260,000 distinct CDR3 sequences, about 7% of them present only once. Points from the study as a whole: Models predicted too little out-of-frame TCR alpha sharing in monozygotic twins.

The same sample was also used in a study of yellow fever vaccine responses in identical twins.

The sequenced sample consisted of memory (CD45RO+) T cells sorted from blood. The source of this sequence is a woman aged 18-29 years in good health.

The CDR3 spells CASCPTSGTTDTQYF. Here the CDR3 DNA reads TGTGCCAGCTGCCCGACTAGCGGGACAACAGATACGCAGTATTTT. This chain links TRBV5-6 with TRBJ2-3, with TRBD2 matching over 11 bases. Germline trimming cut 7 bases from V and 3 bases from J; bases unmatched to any gene: 7. CDR3 length equals 15 residues. Germline CDR1 reads SGHDT; CDR2 reads YYEEEE. Complete variable domain (other parts from reference TRBV5-6 and TRBJ2-3): DAGVTQSPTHLIKTRGQQVTLRCSPKSGHDTVSWYQQALGQGPQFIFQYYEEEERQRGNFPDRFSGHQFPNYSSELNVNALLLGDSALYLCASCPTSGTTDTQYFGPGTRLTVL.